This T cell receptor (beta chain) was recovered during a study of control samples from healthy donors and cancer patients. Germline V gene lookup returns CDR1 LNHDA and CDR2 SQIVND (reference sequence). CDR3 size: 18 residues. Trimming stripped 0 bases from V and 0 bases from J, with 15 bases between. Data came from immunoSEQ multiplex PCR; TCRdb stores just in-frame clones and leaves some out. The profile shows 100,000 to 150,000 clones, roughly 90% of them singletons. The chain links TRBV19 to TRBJ1-5; D is unclear. What was sequenced was blood. The receptor comes from a man younger than 35 in good health. CDR3 sequence (DNA): TGTGCCAGTAGTATAGATAATTTCCAGATAAATAGCAATCAGCCCCAGCATTTT. This encodes CASSIDNFQINSNQPQHF.